The 27 T cell receptor beta chains presented below share a single source sample, sequenced in a study of cytomegalovirus exposure and HLA in healthy donors. Assay used: immunoSEQ multiplex PCR; TCRdb lists only in-frame clones, some missing. The table has fewer than 100,000 clones, approximately 91% seen once. Sequenced: PBMCs. The receptors shown here come from a man aged 25-45 years in good health and CMV-seronegative.

V and J are TRBV6-6 and TRBJ2-3; TRBD1 might be the D (6 bases). CDR1 is MNHNY, CDR2 SVGAGI, per germline (reference sequence). The CDR3 spans 15 residues. The V end was cut by 6 bases, the J end by 0 bases, with 13 bases between. The CDR3 coding sequence is TGTGCCAGCAGCTTTACGACAGGTAGCACAGATACGCAGTATTTT. This gives the protein CASSFTTGSTDTQYF.

The V gene is TRBV10-2, the J gene TRBJ2-7; 8 bases match TRBD2. The ends lost 6 bases at V and 4 bases at J; junction bases unmatched: 5. The CDR3 spans 13 residues. Germline V lookup: CDR1 WSHSY, CDR2 SAAADI. The chain's CDR3 is CASRYPGGYEQYF. The CDR3 nucleotides read TGCGCCAGCAGATACCCGGGGGGGTACGAGCAGTACTTC.

This chain uses TRBV11-2 with TRBJ2-7; D is undetermined. Germline V gives CDR1 SGHAT, CDR2 FQNNGV. The CDR3 consists of 13 residues. Between the trimmed V and J ends, which lost 6 bases and 1 base, there was a span of 10 bases. CDR3 sequence reads: CASRSLKSYEQYF. CDR3 coding DNA: TGTGCCAGCAGGTCACTCAAATCCTACGAGCAGTACTTC.

The V gene is TRBV6-5, the J gene TRBJ2-7; tentative D call: TRBD1 (6 bases). Trimming took 7 bases from V and 5 from J, leaving 9 bases between them. Germline CDR1 and CDR2: MNHEY and SVGAGI. The CDR3 totals 11 residues. The CDR3, as DNA: TGTGCCAGCACACAGGGCCACGAGCAGTACTTC. Translated, it gives CASTQGHEQYF.

The chain recombines TRBV6-5 with TRBJ1-5, with D possibly TRBD1 on 6 matching bases. Trimming shortened V by 5 bases and J by 3 bases, and 14 bases separated the two germline ends. This CDR3 is built from 15 residues. CDR1 is MNHEY and CDR2 is SVGAGI in the germline V gene. CDR3 residues: CASSKEDSDNQPQHF. DNA for the CDR3: TGTGCCAGCAGTAAAGAGGACAGCGACAATCAGCCCCAGCATTTT.

The chain links TRBV4-1 to TRBJ1-2; D may be TRBD1 (5 bases). Germline CDR1 reads MGHRA; CDR2 reads YSYEKL. V lost 0 bases and J 0 bases, leaving 14 bases between the germline ends. This CDR3 region has 17 residues. The DNA for the CDR3 is TGCGCCAGCAGCCAAGAGGGCGGGAGGGGAACTAACTATGGCTACACCTTC. It translates to CASSQEGGRGTNYGYTF.

V gene TRBV5-5 combines with J gene TRBJ2-3; D is possibly TRBD1 (7 bases). Per germline, CDR1 SGHKS and CDR2 YYEKEE (reference sequence). Trimming left V 1 base short and J 3 bases short, with 15 bases between. This CDR3 has 16 residues. In DNA form, the CDR3 reads TGTGCCAGCAGCTTGTGGCAGGGGGGAATAACAGATACGCAGTATTTT. This translates into CASSLWQGGITDTQYF.

The rearrangement uses TRBV29-1 and TRBJ2-5; D is unclear. Germline V gene sequence: CDR1 SQVTM, CDR2 ANQGSEA. The length of the CDR3 is 12 residues. V lost 5 bases, J lost 0 bases, and 7 bases lay in between. CDR3 residues: CSVLEYQETQYF. The CDR3 DNA follows: TGCAGCGTTCTGGAGTACCAAGAGACCCAGTACTTC.

This clone is a singleton in its sample. J is TRBJ2-5 and V is TRBV5-1, with D possibly matching TRBD2 (6 bases). The germline V gene encodes CDR1 SGHRS and CDR2 YFSETQ. The CDR3 spans 15 residues. The V and J ends lost 1 base and 0 bases respectively, with 10 bases between them. The CDR3 is CASSLRGTYQETQYF. Here the CDR3 DNA reads TGCGCCAGCAGCTTGCGGGGGACCTACCAAGAGACCCAGTACTTC.

The rearrangement uses TRBV19 and TRBJ1-1, with 7 bases lining up with TRBD1. The V gene end was trimmed by 6 bases and the J gene end by 5 bases; junction bases not matched to a gene: 3. The germline V gene encodes CDR1 LNHDA and CDR2 SQIVND (reference sequence). The CDR3 loop spans 12 amino acids. CDR3 residues: CASSYRGTEAFF. In nucleotides, the CDR3 is TGTGCCAGTAGCTACAGGGGTACTGAAGCTTTCTTT. The full variable domain, its missing parts supplied by reference TRBV19 and TRBJ1-1, is DGGITQSPKYLFRKEGQNVTLSCEQNLNHDAMYWYRQDPGQGLRLIYYSQIVNDFQKGDIAEGYSVSREKKESFPLTVTSAQKNPTAFYLCASSYRGTEAFFGQGTRLTVV.

The genes are TRBV7-9 and TRBJ2-3, with 10 bases fitting TRBD1. The CDR3 is made up of 13 amino acids. The J segment lost 0 bases and the V segment lost 11 bases, leaving 2 bases of the junction unmatched. CDR1 is SEHNR, CDR2 FQNEAQ, per germline (reference sequence). Here the CDR3 DNA reads TGTGCCGGGGGACAGGGGAGCACAGATACGCAGTATTTT. It codes for CAGGQGSTDTQYF.

The chain carries TRBV5-4 and TRBJ2-3; no reliable D call. Trimming removed 3 bases at V and 0 bases at J, with 11 bases between. In germline, CDR1 is SGHNT, CDR2 YYREEE (reference sequence). This CDR3 contains 15 residues. The CDR3 coding sequence is TGTGCCAGCAGCTCACGCAGGTTTAGCACAGATACGCAGTATTTT. Protein product: CASSSRRFSTDTQYF.

This clone was seen just once. The V call is TRBV5-1, the J call TRBJ1-1; D gene unclear. The CDR3 loop spans 14 amino acids. With 1 base removed from V and 1 base from J, the gap between germline ends came to 8 bases. CDR1 and CDR2 (germline): SGHRS, YFSETQ. For the CDR3, the DNA is TGCGCCAGCAGCTTGTATTGGGCGAACACTGAAGCTTTCTTT. Amino acid sequence: CASSLYWANTEAFF.

The genes are TRBV19 and TRBJ1-1; D possibly corresponds to TRBD1 (6 bases). Trimming pared 4 bases from V and 0 bases from J, leaving 6 bases between. The CDR3 covers 13 residues. CDR1 is LNHDA and CDR2 is SQIVND in the germline V gene (reference sequence). DNA for the CDR3: TGTGCCAGTAGTACAGGGGTGAACACTGAAGCTTTCTTT. Protein sequence: CASSTGVNTEAFF.

The CDR3 loop reads CSVEERGPSGFFVTDTQYF. CDR3 bases: TGCAGCGTTGAGGAACGTGGGCCTAGCGGATTCTTCGTCACAGATACGCAGTATTTT. The chain has TRBV29-1 and TRBJ2-3, with 7 bases lining up with TRBD2. The CDR3 extends over 19 amino acids. Germline V gene lookup returns CDR1 SQVTM and CDR2 ANQGSEA. The V gene end was trimmed by 3 bases and the J gene end by 2 bases; junction bases not matched to a gene: 20.

V is TRBV2 and J is TRBJ2-3; TRBD2 agrees at 14 bases. The CDR3 has 18 residues. Unmatched junction bases numbered 13, after V lost 6 bases and J lost 5 bases. Per the germline V gene, CDR1 is SNHLY and CDR2 is FYNNEI. The CDR3 DNA reads as TGTGCCAGCAGGGGACTAGCGGGGGCTAAAAGATGGTTAGATACGCAGTATTTT. Residues: CASRGLAGAKRWLDTQYF.

The table lists this clone with a count of one. This chain links TRBV29-1 with TRBJ2-1; 8 nucleotides agree with TRBD1. J gave up 6 bases and V 7 bases, and 8 bases lay outside the gene matches. Germline V gene sequence: CDR1 SQVTM, CDR2 ANQGSEA. The CDR3 contains 13 residues. The CDR3 bases are TGCAGCGCCACGGACAGGGTGCTCAATGAGCAGTTCTTC. It codes for CSATDRVLNEQFF.

This rearrangement joins TRBV6-6 to TRBJ2-1, with a possible D match to TRBD2 (6 bases). The CDR3 is 14 amino acids. Trimming took off 8 bases at V and 1 base at J, with 12 bases between the two ends. Germline values: CDR1 MNHNY, CDR2 SVGAGI (reference sequence). The CDR3 here is CASHDGGSYNEQFF. The CDR3, as DNA: TGTGCCAGCCATGACGGAGGGTCCTACAATGAGCAGTTCTTC.

This chain links TRBV2 with TRBJ2-1; D remains ambiguous. The CDR3 is made up of 16 amino acids. V lost 5 bases, J lost 7 bases, and 21 bases lay in between. Germline CDR1 is SNHLY and CDR2 is FYNNEI. This CDR3 is CASSTIDNWVGNEQFF. In DNA, the CDR3 is TGTGCCAGCAGTACGATCGATAATTGGGTCGGGAATGAGCAGTTCTTC.

The chain combines TRBV7-2 with TRBJ2-3, with 10 bases aligning to TRBD1. The V and J ends lost 0 bases and 6 bases, in that order; junction bases with no gene match: 6. Per the germline V gene, CDR1 is SGHTA and CDR2 is FQGNSA. The CDR3 is made up of 16 amino acids. CDR3: CASSLARDRGRDTQYF. CDR3 bases: TGTGCCAGCAGCTTAGCCCGGGACAGGGGCAGGGATACGCAGTATTTT. Together with reference TRBV7-2 and TRBJ2-3, the CDR3 gives the full variable domain: GAGVSQSPSNKVTEKGKDVELRCDPISGHTALYWYRQSLGQGLEFLIYFQGNSAPDKSGLPSDRFSAERTGGSVSTLTIQRTQQEDSAVYLCASSLARDRGRDTQYFGPGTRLTVL.

The chain employs TRBV5-1 and TRBJ1-4, with D perhaps matching TRBD1 (6 bases). The germline V and J ends were trimmed by 4 bases and 8 bases, with 12 bases remaining between them. This CDR3 region has 13 residues. CDR1 and CDR2 from the germline V gene are SGHRS and YFSETQ. CDR3 DNA sequence: TGCGCCAGCAGCCTACTGACAGGAGAAAAACTGTTTTTT. Translation: CASSLLTGEKLFF.

The V gene is TRBV11-2, the J gene TRBJ1-2; 10 nucleotides align to TRBD1. This CDR3 has 16 amino acids. Germline lookup yields CDR1 SGHAT and CDR2 FQNNGV. V shed 5 bases and J 7 bases; nucleotides not matched to a gene: 13. CDR3 in DNA: TGTGCCAGCAGCCCAGGTCCATGGGGGACAGGGGCTGGCTACACCTTC. It codes for CASSPGPWGTGAGYTF. The full variable domain, with the rest looked up from reference TRBV11-2 and TRBJ1-2, is EAGVAQSPRYKIIEKRQSVAFWCNPISGHATLYWYQQILGQGPKLLIQFQNNGVVDDSQLPKDRFSAERLKGVDSTLKIQPAKLEDSAVYLCASSPGPWGTGAGYTFGSGTRLTVV.

This chain uses TRBV9 with TRBJ1-5, with TRBD1 as a possible D gene (5 bases). The CDR3 is 14 residues long. Germline V gene data show CDR1 as SGDLS and CDR2 as YYNGEE. V lost 5 bases, J lost 3 bases, and 12 bases lay in between. The CDR3 region has the DNA TGTGCCAGCAGTACCGGGGGAACCAATCAGCCCCAGCATTTT. Translation gives CASSTGGTNQPQHF. The full variable domain, in which reference TRBV9 and TRBJ1-5 provide the parts outside the CDR3, is DSGVTQTPKHLITATGQRVTLRCSPRSGDLSVYWYQQSLDQGLQFLIQYYNGEERAKGNILERFSAQQFPDLHSELNLSSLELGDSALYFCASSTGGTNQPQHFGDGTRLSIL.

This chain links TRBV4-1 with TRBJ2-1, with TRBD1 identical over 11 bases. Germline V gives CDR1 MGHRA, CDR2 YSYEKL. The CDR3 totals 14 residues. With 5 bases clipped from V and 6 bases from J, the junction kept 3 bases outside the gene matches. Written as DNA, the CDR3 is TGCGCCAGCAGCAAGGGACAGGGGGTCAATGAGCAGTTCTTC. This sequence encodes CASSKGQGVNEQFF.

The V and J genes are TRBV28 and TRBJ1-2; D uncertain. Trimming cost V 11 bases and J 3 bases, with 13 bases left between them. This CDR3 is 12 amino acids long. The germline V gene has CDR1 MDHEN and CDR2 SYDVKM. CDR3 DNA sequence: TGTGCCTCTACTTCACGCGACTATGGCTACACCTTC. Translating gives CASTSRDYGYTF.

The V and J genes are TRBV7-2 and TRBJ2-7; D gene unclear. Trimming took 1 base from V and 2 from J, leaving 6 bases between them. CDR1 is SGHTA, CDR2 FQGNSA, per germline. CDR3 size: 13 residues. CDR3 loop: CASSLVVPYEQYF. The CDR3 DNA is TGTGCCAGCAGCTTAGTAGTCCCCTACGAGCAGTACTTC.

The gene calls are TRBV4-2 and TRBJ2-3, with TRBD2 matching over 11 bases. CDR1 and CDR2 (germline): LGHNA, YNFKEQ. With V trimmed by 4 bases and J by 6 bases, 9 bases remained unmatched. This CDR3 has 16 amino acids. CDR3 DNA: TGTGCCAGCAGCCCTCGTACTAGCGGGAGTGTGGATACGCAGTATTTT. Its protein product is CASSPRTSGSVDTQYF.